The following is a TCR beta chain sequence with its context. This clone's antigen is unknown. Sequences SGHVS (CDR1) and FQNEAQ (CDR2) are obtained from the germline V gene. Cut back by 3 bases and 0 bases, the V and J ends lie 10 bases apart. Inclusive of the bounding cysteine and phenylalanine, the CDR3 is 15 residues long. Solely the CDR3 DNA is kept, with 45 bases framed from the first base. Libraries were made using the immunoSEQ multiplex PCR assay. A mixture of 60 forward primers for TCR Vbeta segments and 13 reverse primers for TCR Jbeta segments was used in the multiplex PCR. Amplification of the CDR3 region of rearranged TCR beta genes was performed with a multiplex PCR assay on genomic DNA. Amplified TCR beta libraries were sequenced as 87-base-pair reads on the Illumina HiSeq System. Under the source paper's analysis protocol: In a later analysis, tens of millions of unique TCR beta chains were counted across the approximately 640 repertoires, and roughly 11 million of these chains were shared by at least two donors. Raw reads were error-corrected and collapsed into unique sequences with a nearest-neighbor algorithm that merged closely related sequences to remove PCR and sequencing errors. V, D and J gene segments were assigned by aligning CDR3 sequences to IMGT reference sequences. Each retained sequence needed at least a six-nucleotide match to both a V gene segment and a J gene segment. Rearrangements were called productive when the CDR3 lacked stop codons and stayed in frame with V and J; all others were non-productive. CDR3 was defined according to IMGT convention as the region running from the second conserved V-encoded cysteine to the conserved J-encoded phenylalanine. The earlier analysis of some 550 of the donors excluded any sequence lacking an unambiguous match to a single V gene segment. An earlier analysis of a few hundred of the donors classified V segments as functional when productive rearrangements were above 56.7% and as segregating when the standard deviation between donors was above 5%. A statistical classification framework was built to diagnose cytomegalovirus status from the catalog of TCR beta chain sequences. V and J gene assignment, in a later analysis, came from comparing TCR nucleotide sequences with IMGT/GENE-DB human TR gene sequences. The TCRdist pipeline was used in a later analysis to assign CDR3 sequences and most-parsimonious VDJ recombination scenarios. In a later analysis, each TCR beta chain was defined by its CDR3 amino acid sequence together with its V-gene family, and reads lacking a unique V-gene family were excluded. In a later analysis, nearly 600 highly shared, low-generation-probability nucleotide sequences were removed to address suspected cross-contamination and a sequencing artifact. In a later analysis, a clonal expansion index was calculated for each public chain from normalized within-repertoire ranks of inferred template counts. In a later analysis, generation probabilities were computed with a VDJ recombination model fitted to out-of-frame rearrangements, and the resulting probabilities were checked against IGoR. In a later analysis, TCR-TCR, TCR-HLA and TCR-CMV co-occurrence was scored with hypergeometric tests, and a repertoire-size bias correction was applied to TCR pairs. A later analysis estimated false discovery rates by permuting HLA or CMV assignments 20 times. In a later analysis, co-occurring TCRs were grouped using DBSCAN, with TCRdist sequence similarity added in when clustering inside HLA-allele-positive subsets. Co-occurrence clustering excluded repertoires with fewer than 30,000 or more than 120,000 public chains, plus five with anomalous nucleotide sharing. As stored in TCRdb, this immuneACCESS dataset retains in-frame rearrangements with V and J assigned. A fraction of the clones does not appear; measured against another copy, unresolved V genes explain less than half of the discrepancy, and the remainder lacks a known reason. D and trimming come from the DNA, and the V and J calls and clone size come from that table. The sample table includes approximately 150,000 clones. The biggest ten clones account for around 1.5% of the sample.

The data stem from a study of cytomegalovirus exposure and HLA in healthy donors (dated by TCRdb to about 2017). In terms of the full investigation: An earlier analysis of some 620 of the donors reported about 280 Gb of sequence data and 117 million unique TCR beta sequences obtained from about 179 million T cells. About 330 gigabases of sequencing data and 91 million or so unique TCR sequences made up an early release that covered several hundred HLA-typed donors. The genetic ancestry cluster associated with self-reported Caucasian donors included about 84% of the roughly 360 genotyped donors. The study aimed to test whether signatures of past pathogen exposure could be identified by cataloging public T cell receptors. The T cell repertoires of several hundred subjects were profiled by immunosequencing and related to cytomegalovirus serostatus. Besides the first cohort of hundreds of subjects, a separate validation cohort made up of over 95 different subjects was used. High-throughput TCR immunosequencing, statistical association of individual TCRs with disease status, and machine learning were combined to predict cytomegalovirus infection status. A later analysis re-analyzed previously published TCR beta repertoires from about 600 donors and added high-resolution HLA genotyping to study TCR occurrence patterns. The later analysis used no new phenotypic data to find candidate immune exposures, relying instead on TCR beta sequences and their occurrence across donors. To decide whether each TCR beta V gene segment behaved as functional or pseudogenic, an earlier analysis of fewer than 750 of the donors relied on high-throughput TCR beta sequencing. Donor age, sex, ethnicity and CMV serostatus were compiled alongside the repertoire data. A later genetic analysis used genome-wide SNP genotypes for about three fifths of the 666 donors, treating that subset as a discovery cohort. All discovery cohort repertoires had been generated using a single sequencing platform. Both class I and class II loci were covered by HLA typing, at four-digit resolution. Typing coverage varied by locus: about 620-640 donors for A, B, C, DRB1 and DQB1; roughly 560 for DQA1; about 600 for DPA1; around 450 for DPB1. Because of strong linkage in the cohort, five DR-DQ haplotypes were treated as single units for association and clustering. Among around 400 genotyped donors of the cohort, an average of roughly 230,000 unique TCR beta nucleotide sequences was sequenced per donor, of which about 20% were non-productive.

The paper as a whole reports these results and caveats: The study gave a list of under 200 TCR beta chains associated with cytomegalovirus. Because counts were too low, roughly 17 rarely observed V segments, including chromosome 9 orphons, were left out of the earlier analysis of 587 of the donors. V-gene and J-gene trimming of TCR beta chains was associated with a missense DCLRE1C variant in a later genetic analysis, and the association was replicated in an independent cohort. Cytomegalovirus status was reported to be diagnosed by the classifier with high specificity and sensitivity in both the original and validation cohorts. Sequencing depth was assumed to be roughly uniform across donors in the presence/absence analyses, though that assumption may not hold. A group of highly shared sequence variants was considered likely to be a technical artifact of the sequencing pipeline. Across donors, most TCR sequences were observed very rarely, whereas some public TCRs were present in many individuals. The 87-base-pair reads could not distinguish some IMGT-functional V segments, including TRBV6-2 and TRBV6-3, so those segments were excluded. Because some donors lacked HLA typing at each locus, the association tests relied only on the typed subset. According to a later analysis, TCR association rates differed among HLA loci, with DRB1 alleles showing the most associated TCRs and HLA-C alleles showing the fewest. In a later analysis, most CMV-associated TCR beta chains were found to appear HLA-restricted, with HLA associations seemingly driven largely by CMV exposure. Only TCR beta chains were sequenced in this cohort, and the absence of alpha or paired-chain data limited detectable features. In a later analysis, several top co-occurrence clusters were reported to appear linked to parvovirus B19, influenza, CMV and Epstein-Barr virus. Specific HLA alleles were associated with 15,000 to 20,000 TCR beta sequences at a false discovery rate of 0.05 in a later analysis. The authors suggested that the approach could potentially be generalized to other disease states and immunological phenotypes. In vitro tests confirmed that a few of the cytomegalovirus-associated TCR beta chains recognize cytomegalovirus antigens. In a later genetic analysis, fewer N-insertions in productive TCRs were reported among donors in an Asian-associated ancestry cluster than the approximately 710-donor mean. An earlier analysis of roughly 570 of the donors showed that most TCR beta V segments appeared in productive rearrangements either about 87% or about 30% of the time, which broadly matched IMGT annotations. When HLA alleles, especially DR and DQ, strongly co-occurred, TCR associations were difficult to assign to individual alleles. In a later analysis, HLA-associated TCR beta chains were found to be more clonally expanded and to have lower generation probabilities than equally common non-associated chains. The only immune exposure information available for the cohort was CMV serostatus. Correlated functional status among segregating V segments might reflect linkage disequilibrium, but an unknown experimental factor could not be ruled out. A further reported finding was that TCR beta sequences accurately predicted the HLA-A and HLA-B alleles for most subjects in the first cohort.

The cohort was made up of roughly 670 healthy bone marrow donors. At the time of sampling, every cohort member was nominally healthy, though immune exposures that went unrecorded were likely present. The donor was CMV seronegative and was included in the group of over 300 seronegative cohort members. Each donor provided a peripheral blood sample, and peripheral blood mononuclear cells were used for TCR beta sequencing. Genomic DNA extraction from the blood cell samples was performed with the Qiagen DNeasy Blood Extraction Kit. This clonotype was obtained from a woman between 40 and 50 years old in good health and CMV-seronegative. In this chain, TRBV7-8 is recombined with TRBJ2-3; the D gene is perhaps TRBD1, from 6 matching bases. The sequencing input was PBMCs. CDR3 region: CASSLQGLSTDTQYF. The DNA sequence reads TGTGCCAGCAGCTTGCAGGGGCTTAGCACAGATACGCAGTATTTT.